This TCR beta chain was sequenced during a study of glioma-infiltrating T cells. The study's findings and limits: CDR3 overlap between tissue and blood was very small. Non-neoplastic patients had below-expected tissue-blood divergence, while all gliomas exceeded expectation.

The iRepertoire nested amplicon-rescue multiplex PCR amplified TCR alpha and beta CDR3s from RNA. TCRdb called the multiplex PCR reads again in MiXCR, with one record for every CDR3 protein. This sample carries over 90,000 distinct CDR3 sequences, roughly 30% of them seen once, and the ten largest clones take 44%. This clonotype has more than one count but fewer than ten. As yet, its antigen is unknown. The CDR3 extends over 13 amino acids. CDR1 and CDR2 (germline): SGHDN, FVKESK. With 3 bases clipped from V and 8 bases from J, the junction kept 4 bases outside the gene matches. The sequenced sample consisted of glioma tissue, nonneoplastic brain tissue, or PBMCs (not recorded which). V and J are TRBV14 and TRBJ2-3, with 8 nucleotides matching TRBD2. The TCR sequence derives from a human donor with low-grade glioma or glioblastoma, undergoing nonglioma brain surgery, or in good health (not recorded which). CDR3 loop: CASSQAGGVTQYF. In nucleotides, the CDR3 is TGTGCCAGCAGCCAGGCCGGGGGGGTTACGCAGTATTTT.